This TCR beta chain was recovered during a study of metastatic and nonmetastatic thyroid tumors. Study details: From malignant and benign thyroid patients, repertoires in blood and in tumor or nodule tissue were compared.

The germline gives CDR1 MGHDK, CDR2 SYGVNS. This CDR3 has 15 residues. The trim removed 6 bases at V and 2 bases at J, leaving 10 bases unmatched. Authors' data handling: A papillary thyroid cancer distant-metastasis classifier was built from CDR3 differences across clinicopathological groups. From the PCR reads, TCRdb re-called clones with MiXCR. The V and J calls reflect TCRdb's pipeline rather than the authors' work. The repertoire holds approximately 79,000 clones, with 8.6% as singletons. Patients had received no treatment of any kind before thyroid surgery. The clonotype originates from a female donor with papillary thyroid cancer or a benign thyroid nodule (not recorded which). Some clones in this sample may be carry-over from other donors' samples. The chain is built from TRBV25-1 and TRBJ2-7, with 7 bases lining up with TRBD2. The specimen sequenced was blood. The CDR3 region has the DNA TGTGCCAGCAGCCCGGCTAACCGGGGGGCCTACGAGCAGTACTTC. Protein: CASSPANRGAYEQYF.